This T cell receptor beta chain was found in a study of T-cell reconstitution after alpha-beta-depleted transplantation in children. The germline V gene encodes CDR1 ENHRY and CDR2 SYGVKD. Trimming removed 11 bases at V and 4 bases at J, with 15 bases between. The CDR3 covers 13 residues. A TCRbeta library incorporating unique molecular identifiers was prepared. MiXCR, applied by TCRdb to the PCR reads, yields one record per CDR3 protein. The sample contains approximately 490,000 distinct CDR3 sequences, approximately 13% of which appear only once. This clonotype was obtained from a human donor who donated a stem cell graft to a child with combined immunodeficiency. The specimen comprised PBMCs from the stem cell graft donor, sampled from the stem cell graft. This sequence joins TRBV10-3 and TRBJ2-1; D may match TRBD1 or TRBD2 (5 bases each). In DNA, the CDR3 is TGTGCCGTTACCGGGACCCCATACAATGAGCAGTTCTTC. Its translation: CAVTGTPYNEQFF.